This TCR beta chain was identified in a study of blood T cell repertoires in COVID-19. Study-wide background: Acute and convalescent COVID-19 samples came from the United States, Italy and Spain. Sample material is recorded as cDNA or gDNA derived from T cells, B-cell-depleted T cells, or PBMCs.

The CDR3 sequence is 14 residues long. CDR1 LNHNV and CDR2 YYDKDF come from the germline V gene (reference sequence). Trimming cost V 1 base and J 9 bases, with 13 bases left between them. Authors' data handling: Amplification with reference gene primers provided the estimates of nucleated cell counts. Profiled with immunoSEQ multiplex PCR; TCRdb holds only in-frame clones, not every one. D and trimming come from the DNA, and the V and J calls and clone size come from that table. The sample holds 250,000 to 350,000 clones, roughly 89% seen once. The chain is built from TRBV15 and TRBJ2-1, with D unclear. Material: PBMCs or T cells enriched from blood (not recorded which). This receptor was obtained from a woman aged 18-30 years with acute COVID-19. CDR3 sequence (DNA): TGTGCCACCAGCAGAGCGTTGCAGGCCGGTGAGCAGTTCTTC. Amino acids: CATSRALQAGEQFF. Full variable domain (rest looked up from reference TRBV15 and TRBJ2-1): DAMVIQNPRYQVTQFGKPVTLSCSQTLNHNVMYWYQQKSSQAPKLLFHYYDKDFNNEADTPDNFQSRRPNTSFCFLDIRSPGLGDTAMYLCATSRALQAGEQFFGPGTRLTVL.